The entry that follows covers one T cell receptor beta chain sequence. The data originate from a study of cytomegalovirus exposure and HLA in healthy donors. Primers for the PCR totalled 60 Vbeta and 13 Jbeta. Clones were sequenced by immunoSEQ multiplex PCR, and TCRdb holds only the in-frame ones, with some missing. Seen here are about 84,000 clones, around 68% observed once, and the top ten hold approximately 16%. The V gene end was trimmed by 1 base and the J gene end by 3 bases; junction bases not matched to a gene: 2. This CDR3 region has 13 residues. Looked up from germline, CDR1 is GTSNPN and CDR2 is SVGIG (reference sequence).

The gene calls are TRBV30 and TRBJ2-7, with TRBD2 matching 8 bases. Sequencing was carried out using PBMCs. This TCR derives from a woman in her forties in good health and CMV-seropositive. DNA of the CDR3: TGTGCCTGGAGTGACGGGAGGGTCTACGAGCAGTACTTC. Its translation is CAWSDGRVYEQYF.